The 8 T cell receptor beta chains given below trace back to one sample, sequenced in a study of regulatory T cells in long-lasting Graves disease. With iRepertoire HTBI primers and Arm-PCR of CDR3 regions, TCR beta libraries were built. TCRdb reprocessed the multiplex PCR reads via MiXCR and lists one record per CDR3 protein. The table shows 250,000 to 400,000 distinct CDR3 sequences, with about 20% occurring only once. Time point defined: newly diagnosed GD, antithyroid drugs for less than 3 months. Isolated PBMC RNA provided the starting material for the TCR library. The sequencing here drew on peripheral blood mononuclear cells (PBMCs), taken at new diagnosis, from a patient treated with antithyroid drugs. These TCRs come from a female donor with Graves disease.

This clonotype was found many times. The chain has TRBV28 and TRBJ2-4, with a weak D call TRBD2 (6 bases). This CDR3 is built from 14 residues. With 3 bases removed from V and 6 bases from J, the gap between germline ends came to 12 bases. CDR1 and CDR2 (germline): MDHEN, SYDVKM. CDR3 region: CASSFWSGGNIQYF. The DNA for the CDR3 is TGTGCCAGCAGTTTTTGGTCCGGGGGAAACATTCAGTACTTC.

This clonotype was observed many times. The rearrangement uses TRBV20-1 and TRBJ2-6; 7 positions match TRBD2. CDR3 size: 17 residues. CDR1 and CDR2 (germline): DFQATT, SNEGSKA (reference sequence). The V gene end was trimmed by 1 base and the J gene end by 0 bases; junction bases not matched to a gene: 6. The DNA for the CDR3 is TGCAGTGCTAGAGGGCGACTAGCTAGCTCTGGGGCCAACGTCCTGACTTTC. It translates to CSARGRLASSGANVLTF.

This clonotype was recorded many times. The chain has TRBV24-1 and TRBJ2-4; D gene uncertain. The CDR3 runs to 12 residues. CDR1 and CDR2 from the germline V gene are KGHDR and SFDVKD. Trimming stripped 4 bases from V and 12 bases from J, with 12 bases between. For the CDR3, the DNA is TGTGCCACCAGTGAGACCGGTTCTGATCAGTACTTC. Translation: CATSETGSDQYF.

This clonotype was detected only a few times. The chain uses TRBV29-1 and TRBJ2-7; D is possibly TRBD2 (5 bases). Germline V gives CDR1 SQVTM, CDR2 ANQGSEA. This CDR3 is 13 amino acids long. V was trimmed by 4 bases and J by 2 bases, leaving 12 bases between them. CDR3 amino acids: CSVVGGPAYEQYF. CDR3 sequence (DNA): TGCAGCGTTGTTGGCGGGCCTGCCTACGAGCAGTACTTC.

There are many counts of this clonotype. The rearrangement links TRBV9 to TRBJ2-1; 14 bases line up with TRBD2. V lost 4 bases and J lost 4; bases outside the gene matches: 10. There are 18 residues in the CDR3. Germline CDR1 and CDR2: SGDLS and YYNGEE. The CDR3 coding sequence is TGTGCCAGCAGCCCCGGGACTAGCGGGAGTGTGGGTTACAATGAGCAGTTCTTC. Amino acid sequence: CASSPGTSGSVGYNEQFF.

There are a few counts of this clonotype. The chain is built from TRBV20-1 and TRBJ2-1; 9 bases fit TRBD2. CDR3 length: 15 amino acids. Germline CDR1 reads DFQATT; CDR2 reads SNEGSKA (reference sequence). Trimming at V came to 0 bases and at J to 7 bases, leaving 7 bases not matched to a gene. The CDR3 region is CSARDWLAGSNEQFF. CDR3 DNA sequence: TGCAGTGCTAGAGATTGGCTAGCGGGATCTAATGAGCAGTTCTTC.

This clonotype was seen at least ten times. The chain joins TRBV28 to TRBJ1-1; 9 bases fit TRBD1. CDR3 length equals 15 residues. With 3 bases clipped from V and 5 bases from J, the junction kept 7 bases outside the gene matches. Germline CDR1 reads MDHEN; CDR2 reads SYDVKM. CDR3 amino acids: CASSFTGTGSTEAFF. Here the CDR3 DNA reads TGTGCCAGCAGTTTCACGGGGACAGGGAGTACTGAAGCTTTCTTT.

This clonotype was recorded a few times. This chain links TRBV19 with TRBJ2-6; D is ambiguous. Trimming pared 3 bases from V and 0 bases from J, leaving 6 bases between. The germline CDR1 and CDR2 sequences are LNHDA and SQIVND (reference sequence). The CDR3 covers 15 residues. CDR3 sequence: CASSIWLSGANVLTF. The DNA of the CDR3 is TGTGCCAGTAGTATTTGGCTCTCTGGGGCCAACGTCCTGACTTTC.